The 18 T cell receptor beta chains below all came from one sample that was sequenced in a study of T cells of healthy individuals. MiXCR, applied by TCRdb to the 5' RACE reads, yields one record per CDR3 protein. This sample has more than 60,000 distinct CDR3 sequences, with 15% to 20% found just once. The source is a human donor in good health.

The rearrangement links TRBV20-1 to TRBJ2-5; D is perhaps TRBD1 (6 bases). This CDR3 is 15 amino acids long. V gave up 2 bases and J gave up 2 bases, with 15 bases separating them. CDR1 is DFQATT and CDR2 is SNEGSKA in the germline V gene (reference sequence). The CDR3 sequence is CSARPPGQLQETQYF. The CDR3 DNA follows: TGCAGTGCTAGACCTCCCGGACAGCTACAAGAGACCCAGTACTTC.

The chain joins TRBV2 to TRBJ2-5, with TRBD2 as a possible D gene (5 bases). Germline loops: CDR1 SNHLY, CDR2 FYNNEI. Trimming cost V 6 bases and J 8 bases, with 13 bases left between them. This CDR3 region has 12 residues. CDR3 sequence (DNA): TGTGCCAGCAGGGGCGGGCTTGGCACCCAGTACTTC. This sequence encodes CASRGGLGTQYF.

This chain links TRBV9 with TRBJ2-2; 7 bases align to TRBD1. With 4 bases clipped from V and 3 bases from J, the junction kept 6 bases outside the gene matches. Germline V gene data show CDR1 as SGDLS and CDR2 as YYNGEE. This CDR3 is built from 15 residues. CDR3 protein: CASSSRDSYTGELFF. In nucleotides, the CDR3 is TGTGCCAGCAGCTCCCGGGACAGCTACACCGGGGAGCTGTTTTTT.

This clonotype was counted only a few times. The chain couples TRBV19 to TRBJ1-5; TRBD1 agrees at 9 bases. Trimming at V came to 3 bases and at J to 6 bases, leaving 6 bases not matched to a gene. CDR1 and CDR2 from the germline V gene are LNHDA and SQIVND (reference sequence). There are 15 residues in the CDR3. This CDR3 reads CASSIIQGAAQPQHF. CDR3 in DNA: TGTGCCAGTAGTATTATACAGGGGGCGGCTCAGCCCCAGCATTTT. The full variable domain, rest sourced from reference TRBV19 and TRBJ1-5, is DGGITQSPKYLFRKEGQNVTLSCEQNLNHDAMYWYRQDPGQGLRLIYYSQIVNDFQKGDIAEGYSVSREKKESFPLTVTSAQKNPTAFYLCASSIIQGAAQPQHFGDGTRLSIL.

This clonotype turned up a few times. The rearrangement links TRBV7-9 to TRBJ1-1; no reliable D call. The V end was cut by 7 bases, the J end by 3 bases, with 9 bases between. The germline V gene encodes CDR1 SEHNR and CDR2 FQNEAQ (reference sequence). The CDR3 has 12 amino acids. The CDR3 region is CASKDGYTEAFF. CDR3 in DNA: TGTGCCAGCAAGGACGGTTACACTGAAGCTTTCTTT.

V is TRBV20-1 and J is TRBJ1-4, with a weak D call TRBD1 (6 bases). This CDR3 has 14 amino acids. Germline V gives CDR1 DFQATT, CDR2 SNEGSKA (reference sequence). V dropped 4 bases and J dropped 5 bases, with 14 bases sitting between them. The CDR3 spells CSATDRPPNEKLFF. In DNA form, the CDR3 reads TGCAGTGCTACAGACAGGCCCCCCAATGAAAAACTGTTTTTT.

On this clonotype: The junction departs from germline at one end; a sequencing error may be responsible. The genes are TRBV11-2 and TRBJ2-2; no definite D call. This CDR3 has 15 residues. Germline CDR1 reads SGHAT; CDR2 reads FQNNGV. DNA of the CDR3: TGTGCCAGCAGCTTAATCCGCAGGAACACCTGGGAGCTGTTTTTT. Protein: CASSLIRRNTWELFF.

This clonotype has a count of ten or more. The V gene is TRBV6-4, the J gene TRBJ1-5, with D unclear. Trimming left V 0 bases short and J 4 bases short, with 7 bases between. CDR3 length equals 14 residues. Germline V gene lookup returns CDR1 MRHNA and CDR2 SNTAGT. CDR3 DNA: TGTGCCAGCAGTGACTCACCAGATAATCAGCCCCAGCATTTT. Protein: CASSDSPDNQPQHF.

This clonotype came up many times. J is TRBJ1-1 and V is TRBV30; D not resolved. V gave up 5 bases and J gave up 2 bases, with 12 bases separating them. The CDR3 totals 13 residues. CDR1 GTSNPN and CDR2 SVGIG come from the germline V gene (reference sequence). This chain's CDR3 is CAWDRPENTEAFF. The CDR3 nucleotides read TGTGCCTGGGACCGACCAGAAAACACTGAAGCTTTCTTT.

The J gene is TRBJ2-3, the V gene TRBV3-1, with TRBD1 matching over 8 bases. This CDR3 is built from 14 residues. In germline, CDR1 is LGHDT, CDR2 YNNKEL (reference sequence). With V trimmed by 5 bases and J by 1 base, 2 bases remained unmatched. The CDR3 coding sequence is TGTGCCAGCAGCGAGACAGGGGGCACAGATACGCAGTATTTT. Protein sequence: CASSETGGTDTQYF.

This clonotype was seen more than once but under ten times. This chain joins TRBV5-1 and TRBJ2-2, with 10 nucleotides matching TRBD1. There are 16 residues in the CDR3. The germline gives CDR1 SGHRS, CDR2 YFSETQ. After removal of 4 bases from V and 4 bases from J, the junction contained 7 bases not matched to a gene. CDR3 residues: CASSADRGLGTGELFF. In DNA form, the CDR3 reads TGCGCCAGCAGCGCAGACAGGGGGCTTGGCACCGGGGAGCTGTTTTTT.

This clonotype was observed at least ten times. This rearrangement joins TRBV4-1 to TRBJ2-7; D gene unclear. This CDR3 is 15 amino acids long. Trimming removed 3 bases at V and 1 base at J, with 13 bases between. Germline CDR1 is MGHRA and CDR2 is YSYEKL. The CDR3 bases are TGCGCCAGCAGCCAGGGTCCGGACGGTTCCTACGAGCAGTACTTC. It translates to CASSQGPDGSYEQYF.

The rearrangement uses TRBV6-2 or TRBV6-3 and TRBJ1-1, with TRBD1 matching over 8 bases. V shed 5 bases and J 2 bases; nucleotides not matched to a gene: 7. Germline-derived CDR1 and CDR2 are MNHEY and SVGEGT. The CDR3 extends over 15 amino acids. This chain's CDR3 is CASSLLTGANTEAFF. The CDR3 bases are TGTGCCAGCAGTCTACTGACAGGGGCAAACACTGAAGCTTTCTTT.

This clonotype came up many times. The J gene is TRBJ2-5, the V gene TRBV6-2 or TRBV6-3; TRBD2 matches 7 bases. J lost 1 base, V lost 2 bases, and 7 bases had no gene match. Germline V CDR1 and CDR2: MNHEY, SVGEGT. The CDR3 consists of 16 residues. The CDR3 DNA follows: TGTGCCAGCAGTTACCCCTTGAGCGGGGTCCAAGAGACCCAGTACTTC. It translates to CASSYPLSGVQETQYF.

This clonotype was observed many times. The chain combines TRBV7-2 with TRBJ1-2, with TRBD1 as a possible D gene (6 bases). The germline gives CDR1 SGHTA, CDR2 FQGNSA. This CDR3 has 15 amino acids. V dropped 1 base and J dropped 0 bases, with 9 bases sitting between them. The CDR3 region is CASSLGQAANYGYTF. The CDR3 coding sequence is TGTGCCAGCAGCTTAGGACAGGCAGCTAACTATGGCTACACCTTC.

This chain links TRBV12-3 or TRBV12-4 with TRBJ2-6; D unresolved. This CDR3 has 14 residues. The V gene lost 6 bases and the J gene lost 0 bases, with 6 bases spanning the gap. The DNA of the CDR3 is TGTGCCAGCAGCGACCACTCTGGGGCCAACGTCCTGACTTTC. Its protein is CASSDHSGANVLTF.

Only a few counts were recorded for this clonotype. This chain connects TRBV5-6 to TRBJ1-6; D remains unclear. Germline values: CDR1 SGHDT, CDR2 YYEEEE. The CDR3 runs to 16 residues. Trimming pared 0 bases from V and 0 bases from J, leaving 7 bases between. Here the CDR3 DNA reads TGTGCCAGCAGCTTGGGAAGAAACTCCTATAATTCACCCCTCCACTTT. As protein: CASSLGRNSYNSPLHF.

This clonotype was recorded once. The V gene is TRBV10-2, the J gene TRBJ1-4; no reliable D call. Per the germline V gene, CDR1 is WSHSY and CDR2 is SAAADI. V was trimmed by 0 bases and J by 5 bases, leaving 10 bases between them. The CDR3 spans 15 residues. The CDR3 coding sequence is TGCGCCAGCAGTGAGTCGGCTCAGCAAAATGAAAAACTGTTTTTT. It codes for CASSESAQQNEKLFF.